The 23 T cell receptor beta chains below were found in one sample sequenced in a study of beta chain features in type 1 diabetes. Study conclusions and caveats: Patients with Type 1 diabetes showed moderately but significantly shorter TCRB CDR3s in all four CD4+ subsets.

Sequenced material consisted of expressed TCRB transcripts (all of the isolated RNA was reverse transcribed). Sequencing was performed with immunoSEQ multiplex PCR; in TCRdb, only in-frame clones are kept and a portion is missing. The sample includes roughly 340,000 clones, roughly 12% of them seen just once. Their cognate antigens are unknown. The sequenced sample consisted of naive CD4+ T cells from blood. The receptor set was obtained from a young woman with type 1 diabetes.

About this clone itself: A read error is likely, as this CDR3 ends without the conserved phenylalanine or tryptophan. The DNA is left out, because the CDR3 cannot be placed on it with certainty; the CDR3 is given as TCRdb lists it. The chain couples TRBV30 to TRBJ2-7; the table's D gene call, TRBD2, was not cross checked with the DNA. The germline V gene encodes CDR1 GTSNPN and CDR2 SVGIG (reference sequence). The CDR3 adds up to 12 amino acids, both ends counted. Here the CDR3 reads CAWSVVGGAQTL.

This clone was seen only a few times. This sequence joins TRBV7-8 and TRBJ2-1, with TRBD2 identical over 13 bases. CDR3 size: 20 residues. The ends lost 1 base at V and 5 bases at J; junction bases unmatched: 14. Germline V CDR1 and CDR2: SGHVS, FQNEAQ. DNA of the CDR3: TGTGCCAGCAGCTTAGTCTTACTAGCGGGAGGGCCAAACCGCCACAATGAGCAGTTCTTC. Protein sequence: CASSLVLLAGGPNRHNEQFF.

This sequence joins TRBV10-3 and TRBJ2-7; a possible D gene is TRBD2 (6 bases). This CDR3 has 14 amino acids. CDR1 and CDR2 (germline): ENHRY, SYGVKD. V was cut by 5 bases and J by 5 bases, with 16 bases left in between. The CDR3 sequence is CAISPGGGRNEQYF. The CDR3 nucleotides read TGTGCCATCAGTCCCGGAGGAGGGAGGAACGAGCAGTACTTC.

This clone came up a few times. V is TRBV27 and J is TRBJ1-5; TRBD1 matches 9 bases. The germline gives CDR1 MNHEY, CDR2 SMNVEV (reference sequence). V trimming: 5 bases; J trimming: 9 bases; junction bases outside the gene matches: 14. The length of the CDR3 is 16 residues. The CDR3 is CASSTRGGQGLLPQHF. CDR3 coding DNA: TGTGCCAGCAGTACAAGAGGGGGACAGGGTTTGTTGCCCCAGCATTTT.

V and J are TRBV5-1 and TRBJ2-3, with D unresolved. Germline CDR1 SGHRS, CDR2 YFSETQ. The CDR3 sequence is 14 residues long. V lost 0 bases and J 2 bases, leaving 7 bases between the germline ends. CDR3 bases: TGCGCCAGCAGCTTGGCCCAGATCACAGATACGCAGTATTTT. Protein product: CASSLAQITDTQYF.

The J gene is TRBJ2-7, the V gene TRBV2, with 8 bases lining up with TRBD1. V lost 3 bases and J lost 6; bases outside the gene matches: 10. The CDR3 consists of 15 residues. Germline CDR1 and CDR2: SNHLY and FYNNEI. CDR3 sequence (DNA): TGTGCCAGCAGTGATTGGGACAGGCTTTTCGGCGAGCAGTACTTC. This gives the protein CASSDWDRLFGEQYF.

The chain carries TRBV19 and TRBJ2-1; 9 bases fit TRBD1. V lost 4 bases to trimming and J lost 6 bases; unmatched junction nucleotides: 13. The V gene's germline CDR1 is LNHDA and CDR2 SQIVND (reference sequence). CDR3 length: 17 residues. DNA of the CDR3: TGTGCCAGTAGTACTATGGGGACGGGACAGGGACGCAATGAGCAGTTCTTC. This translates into CASSTMGTGQGRNEQFF. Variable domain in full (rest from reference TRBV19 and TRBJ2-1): DGGITQSPKYLFRKEGQNVTLSCEQNLNHDAMYWYRQDPGQGLRLIYYSQIVNDFQKGDIAEGYSVSREKKESFPLTVTSAQKNPTAFYLCASSTMGTGQGRNEQFFGPGTRLTVL.

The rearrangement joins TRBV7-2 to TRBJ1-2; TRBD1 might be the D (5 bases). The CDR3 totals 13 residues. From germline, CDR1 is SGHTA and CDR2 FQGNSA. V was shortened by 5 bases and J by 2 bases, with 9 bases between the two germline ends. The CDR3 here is CASSRGGNYGYTF. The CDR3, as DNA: TGTGCCAGCAGCCGGGGGGGGAACTATGGCTACACCTTC.

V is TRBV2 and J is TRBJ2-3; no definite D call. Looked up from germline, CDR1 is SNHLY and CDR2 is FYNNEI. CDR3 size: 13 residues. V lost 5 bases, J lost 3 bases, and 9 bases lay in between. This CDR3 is CASSPPATDTQYF. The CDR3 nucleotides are TGTGCCAGCAGTCCGCCCGCGACAGATACGCAGTATTTT.

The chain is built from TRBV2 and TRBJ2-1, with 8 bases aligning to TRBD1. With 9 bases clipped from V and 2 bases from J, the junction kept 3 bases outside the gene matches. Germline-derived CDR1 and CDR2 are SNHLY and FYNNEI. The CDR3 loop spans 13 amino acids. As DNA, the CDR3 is TGTGCCAGTGGACAGGGCCCCTACAATGAGCAGTTCTTC. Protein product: CASGQGPYNEQFF.

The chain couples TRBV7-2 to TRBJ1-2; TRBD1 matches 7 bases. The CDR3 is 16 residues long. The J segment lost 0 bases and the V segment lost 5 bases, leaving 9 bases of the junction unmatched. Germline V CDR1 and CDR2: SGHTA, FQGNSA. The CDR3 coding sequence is TGTGCCAGCAGCGGACGGGACAGTTCTCCTAACTATGGCTACACCTTC. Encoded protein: CASSGRDSSPNYGYTF.

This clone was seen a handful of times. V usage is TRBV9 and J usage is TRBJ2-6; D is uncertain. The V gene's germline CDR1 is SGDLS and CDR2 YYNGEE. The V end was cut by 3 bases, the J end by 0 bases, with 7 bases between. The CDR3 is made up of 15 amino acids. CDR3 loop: CASSDRPSGANVLTF. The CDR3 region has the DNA TGTGCCAGCAGCGACAGACCCTCTGGGGCCAACGTCCTGACTTTC.

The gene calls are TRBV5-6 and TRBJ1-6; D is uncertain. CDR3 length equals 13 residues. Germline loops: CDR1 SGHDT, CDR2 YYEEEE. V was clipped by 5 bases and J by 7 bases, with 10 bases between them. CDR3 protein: CASSSVPNSPLHF. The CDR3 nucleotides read TGTGCCAGCAGTTCCGTCCCCAATTCACCCCTCCACTTT.

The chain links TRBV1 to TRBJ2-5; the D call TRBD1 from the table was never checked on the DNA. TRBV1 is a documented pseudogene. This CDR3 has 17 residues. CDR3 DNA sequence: TGCACCAGCAGCCAAGGCCGGGACAGGGGGTACCAAGAGACCCAGTACTTC. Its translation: CTSSQGRDRGYQETQYF.

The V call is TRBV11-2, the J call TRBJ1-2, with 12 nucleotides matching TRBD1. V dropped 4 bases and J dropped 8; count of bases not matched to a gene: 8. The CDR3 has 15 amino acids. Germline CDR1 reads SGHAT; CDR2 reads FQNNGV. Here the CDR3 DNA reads TGTGCCAGCAGCTCTCCGGGACAGGGGGCGGTGGGCTACACCTTC. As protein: CASSSPGQGAVGYTF.

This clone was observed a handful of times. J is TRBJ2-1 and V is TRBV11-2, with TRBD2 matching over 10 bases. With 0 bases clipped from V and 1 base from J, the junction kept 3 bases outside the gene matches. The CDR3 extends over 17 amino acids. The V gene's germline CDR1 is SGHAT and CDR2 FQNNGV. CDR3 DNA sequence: TGTGCCAGCAGCTTAGAGGGACTAGCGAGGTCCTACAATGAGCAGTTCTTC. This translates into CASSLEGLARSYNEQFF. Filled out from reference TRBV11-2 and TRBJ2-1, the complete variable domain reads EAGVAQSPRYKIIEKRQSVAFWCNPISGHATLYWYQQILGQGPKLLIQFQNNGVVDDSQLPKDRFSAERLKGVDSTLKIQPAKLEDSAVYLCASSLEGLARSYNEQFFGPGTRLTVL.

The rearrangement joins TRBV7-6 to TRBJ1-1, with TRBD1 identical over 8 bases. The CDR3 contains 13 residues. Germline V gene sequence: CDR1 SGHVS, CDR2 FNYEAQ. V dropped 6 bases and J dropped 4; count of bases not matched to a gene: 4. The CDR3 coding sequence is TGTGCCAGCAGTCGTACAGGGGGCACTGAAGCTTTCTTT. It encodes CASSRTGGTEAFF.

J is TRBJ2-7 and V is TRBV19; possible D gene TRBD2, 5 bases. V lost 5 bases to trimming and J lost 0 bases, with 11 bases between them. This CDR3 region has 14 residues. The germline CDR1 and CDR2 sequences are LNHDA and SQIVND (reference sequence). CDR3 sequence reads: CASSETGSSYEQYF. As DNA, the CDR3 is TGTGCCAGTAGTGAGACTGGGAGCTCCTACGAGCAGTACTTC.

CDR3 amino acids: CASSFGLSEQFF. The DNA of the CDR3 is TGTGCCAGCAGCTTCGGACTCTCCGAGCAGTTCTTC. The rearrangement links TRBV5-5 to TRBJ2-1; the D gene is possibly TRBD2 (5 bases). CDR3 length: 12 amino acids. CDR1 SGHKS and CDR2 YYEKEE come from the germline V gene (reference sequence). Trimming removed 2 bases at V and 10 bases at J, with 10 bases between.

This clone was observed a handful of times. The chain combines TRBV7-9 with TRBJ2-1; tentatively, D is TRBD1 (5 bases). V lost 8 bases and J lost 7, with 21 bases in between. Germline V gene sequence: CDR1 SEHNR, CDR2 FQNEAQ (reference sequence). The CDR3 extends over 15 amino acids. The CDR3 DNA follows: TGTGCCAGCTCCCTCCCGGGTCGACAGTTGAATGAGCAGTTCTTC. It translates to CASSLPGRQLNEQFF.

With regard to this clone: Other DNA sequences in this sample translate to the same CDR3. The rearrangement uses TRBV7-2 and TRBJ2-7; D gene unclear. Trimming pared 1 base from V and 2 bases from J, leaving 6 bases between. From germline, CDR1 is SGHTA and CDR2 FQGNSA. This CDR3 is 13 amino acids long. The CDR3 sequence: CASSLGATYEQYF. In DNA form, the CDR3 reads TGTGCCAGCAGCTTAGGGGCTACCTACGAGCAGTACTTC. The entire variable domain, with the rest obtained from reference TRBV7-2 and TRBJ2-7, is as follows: GAGVSQSPSNKVTEKGKDVELRCDPISGHTALYWYRQSLGQGLEFLIYFQGNSAPDKSGLPSDRFSAERTGGSVSTLTIQRTQQEDSAVYLCASSLGATYEQYFGPGTRLTVT.

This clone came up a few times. The CDR3 region has the DNA TGTGCCAGCAGCATAAGTGGGACAGGCGCTTACGAGCAGTACTTC. Its translation: CASSISGTGAYEQYF. The chain joins TRBV9 to TRBJ2-7; 8 bases are shared with TRBD1. This CDR3 contains 15 residues. Germline CDR1 SGDLS, CDR2 YYNGEE. Trimming cost V 4 bases and J 4 bases; bases outside gene matches: 10.

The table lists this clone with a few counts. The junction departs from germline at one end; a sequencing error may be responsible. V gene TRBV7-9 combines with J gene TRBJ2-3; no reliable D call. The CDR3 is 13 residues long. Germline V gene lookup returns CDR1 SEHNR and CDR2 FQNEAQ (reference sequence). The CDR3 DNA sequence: TGTGCCAGCAGCTTCGTCGGCACAGATACACAGTATTTT. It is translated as CASSFVGTDTQYF.